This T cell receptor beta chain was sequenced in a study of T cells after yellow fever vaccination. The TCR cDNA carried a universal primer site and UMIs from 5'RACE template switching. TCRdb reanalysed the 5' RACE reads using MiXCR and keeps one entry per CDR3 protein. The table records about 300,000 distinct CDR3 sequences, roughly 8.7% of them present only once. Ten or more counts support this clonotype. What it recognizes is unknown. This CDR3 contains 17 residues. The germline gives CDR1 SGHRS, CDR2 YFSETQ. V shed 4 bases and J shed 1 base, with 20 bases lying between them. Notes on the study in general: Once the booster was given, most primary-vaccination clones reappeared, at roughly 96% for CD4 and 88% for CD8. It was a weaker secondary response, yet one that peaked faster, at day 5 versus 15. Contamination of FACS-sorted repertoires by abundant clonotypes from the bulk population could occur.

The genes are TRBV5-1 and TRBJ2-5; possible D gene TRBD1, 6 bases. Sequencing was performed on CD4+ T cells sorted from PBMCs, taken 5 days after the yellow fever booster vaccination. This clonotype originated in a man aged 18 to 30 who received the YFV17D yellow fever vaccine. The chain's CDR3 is CASSPNPTGFGQETQYF. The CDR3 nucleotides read TGCGCCAGCAGCCCGAACCCTACAGGGTTTGGCCAAGAGACCCAGTACTTC. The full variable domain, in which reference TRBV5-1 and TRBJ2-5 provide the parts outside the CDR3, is KAGVTQTPRYLIKTRGQQVTLSCSPISGHRSVSWYQQTPGQGLQFLFEYFSETQRNKGNFPGRFSGRQFSNSRSEMNVSTLELGDSALYLCASSPNPTGFGQETQYFGPGTRLLVL.